Listed below are T cell receptor beta chains from one sample, sequenced in a study of CD8 T cells in ankylosing spondylitis. TCRdb re-analysed the 5' RACE reads in MiXCR, keeping a single row per CDR3 protein. The repertoire includes about 270,000 distinct CDR3 sequences, roughly 32% of them detected once, and 4% to 5.5% sits in the top ten. Sequencing input: blood, either unsorted or a sorted T cell fraction (not recorded which). Receptors were obtained from a male donor with ankylosing spondylitis or in good health (not recorded which). The CDR3 runs from the conserved cysteine through the conserved F or W. A D gene is named only where the DNA matches it firmly. Not all rows give a size; the values are once, few, many and, for expanded clones, a class.

V	J	D	size	DNA	CDR3
TRBV5-1	TRBJ2-3	NA	few	TGCGCCAGCAGCTACCGGACAAGGGAGGCAGATACGCAGTATTTT	CASSYRTREADTQYF
TRBV6-1	TRBJ2-5	NA	few	TGTGCCAGCAGTCTGGACGCCCGATTCCAAGAGACCCAGTACTTC	CASSLDARFQETQYF
TRBV12-3/TRBV12-4	TRBJ2-5	TRBD2	NA	TGTGCCAGCAGTAGTAGCGGGGGGTCGGAGACCCAGTACTTC	CASSSSGGSETQYF
TRBV5-6	TRBJ2-1	NA	NA	TGTGCCAGCAGGAGTACAGCCTTTGAGCAGTTCTTC	CASRSTAFEQFF
TRBV15	TRBJ2-1	NA	few	NA	CATSREVAGGIAKFF
TRBV29-1	TRBJ2-6	TRBD1	NA	TGCAGCGCGCTGACAGGGTACTCTGGGGCCAACGTCCTGACTTTC	CSALTGYSGANVLTF
TRBV27	TRBJ1-5	NA	NA	TGTGCCAGCAGTTTGGGCTGGAATCAGCCCCAGCATTTT	CASSLGWNQPQHF
TRBV3-1	TRBJ2-1	NA	once	TGTGCCAGCAGCCCCGCGGGTTACTCCTACAATGAGCAGTTCTTC	CASSPAGYSYNEQFF
TRBV29-1	TRBJ2-1	NA	NA	TGCAGCGGGGGGAGAAGCTCCTACAATGAGCAGTTCTTC	CSGGRSSYNEQFF
TRBV7-6	TRBJ1-4	NA	few	TGTGCCAGCAGCTTAGGGCAACTGGATGAAAAACTGTTTTTT	CASSLGQLDEKLFF
TRBV12-3/TRBV12-4	TRBJ2-3	NA	NA	TGTGCCAGCACTCGGTGGCAGTCCACGGATACGCAGTATTTT	CASTRWQSTDTQYF
TRBV5-6	TRBJ2-2	NA	NA	TGTGCCAGCAGGATCCGGACGGATAACACCGGGGAGCTGTTTTTT	CASRIRTDNTGELFF
TRBV12-3/TRBV12-4	TRBJ1-4	TRBD1	NA	TGTGCCAGCAGTCCTGACAGGGGCGAAGCTAATGAAAAACTGTTTTTT	CASSPDRGEANEKLFF
TRBV11-2	TRBJ1-2	NA	NA	TGTGCCAGCAGGCCGGGGGTAGGCTATGGCTACACCTTC	CASRPGVGYGYTF
TRBV10-3	TRBJ2-3	NA	many	TGTGCCATCAGTGAGTCCGGGGATACGCAGTATTTT	CAISESGDTQYF
TRBV20-1	TRBJ2-7	NA	few	TGCAGTGCAACCGACAATTCCTACGAGCAGTACTTC	CSATDNSYEQYF
TRBV5-1	TRBJ2-1	NA	few	TGCGCCAGCACAGGCTCCCCCTCCTACAATGAGCAGTTCTTC	CASTGSPSYNEQFF
TRBV5-6	TRBJ2-5	NA	many	TGTGCCAGCAGCGCGGGACCTCAAGAGACCCAGTACTTC	CASSAGPQETQYF
TRBV5-1	TRBJ2-7	NA	NA	TGCGCCAGCAGCTGGAGAGAAGGGAATGGCGAGCAGTACTTC	CASSWREGNGEQYF
TRBV4-1	TRBJ1-4	NA	few	TGCGCCAGCAGCCACGGTGGGGAAAAACTGTTTTTT	CASSHGGEKLFF
TRBV12-3/TRBV12-4	TRBJ1-4	NA	NA	TGTGCCAGCAGTTTTGACACCTCACGTGAAAAACTGTTTTTT	CASSFDTSREKLFF
TRBV29-1	TRBJ2-7	NA	few	TGCAGCACCCGGACCGGCTACGAGCAGTACTTC	CSTRTGYEQYF
TRBV5-5	TRBJ1-1	NA	NA	TGTGCCAGCAGTTATGTTATGAACACTGAAGCTTTCTTT	CASSYVMNTEAFF
TRBV6-4	TRBJ1-5	NA	NA	TGTGCCAGCAGTGACTCAGAGAACAATGATAGCAATCAGCCCCAGCATTTT	CASSDSENNDSNQPQHF
TRBV20-1	TRBJ2-3	NA	NA	TGCAGTGCTAGACCATTCACAGATACGCAGTATTTT	CSARPFTDTQYF
TRBV5-1	TRBJ2-5	NA	few	TGCGCCAGCAGCTTCTCGGGGGACCAAGAGACCCAGTACTTC	CASSFSGDQETQYF
TRBV20-1	TRBJ2-5	NA	few	TGCAGTGCTGCCAGGGGGGGGGAAGAGACCCAGTACTTC	CSAARGGEETQYF
TRBV28	TRBJ2-7	TRBD1	NA	TGTGCCAGCAGATTCCGGGACAGGGTACGCGAGCAGTACTTC	CASRFRDRVREQYF
TRBV20-1	TRBJ2-7	TRBD1	many	TGCAGTGCCAAAACTCGACAGGGGTGGGCTATCTCCTACGAGCAGTACTTC	CSAKTRQGWAISYEQYF
TRBV6-5	TRBJ1-1	NA	NA	TGTGCCAGCGGGTACACTGAAGCTTTCTTT	CASGYTEAFF
TRBV5-1	TRBJ1-5	TRBD1	NA	TGCGCCCGCAGCCCGGACGGCGGACAGGGGAATCAGCCCCAGCATTTT	CARSPDGGQGNQPQHF
TRBV12-3/TRBV12-4	TRBJ2-2	NA	NA	TGTGCCAGCCGCCCTAGGGGGGGTGGGGAGCTGTTTTTT	CASRPRGGGELFF
TRBV7-2	TRBJ2-3	NA	many	TGCGCCAGCAGCTTGGGCGGAGGAGCAGATACGCAGTATTTT	CASSLGGGADTQYF